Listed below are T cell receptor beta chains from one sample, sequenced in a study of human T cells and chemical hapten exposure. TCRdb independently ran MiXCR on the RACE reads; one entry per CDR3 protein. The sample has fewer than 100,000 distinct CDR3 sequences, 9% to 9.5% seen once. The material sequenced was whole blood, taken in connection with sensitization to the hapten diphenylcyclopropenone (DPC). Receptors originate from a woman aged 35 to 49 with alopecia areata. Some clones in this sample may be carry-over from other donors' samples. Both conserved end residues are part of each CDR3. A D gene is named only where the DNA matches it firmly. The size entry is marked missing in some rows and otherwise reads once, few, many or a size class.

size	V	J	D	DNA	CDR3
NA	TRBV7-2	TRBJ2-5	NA	TGTGCCAGCAGCCGAGGGACACTCCAAGAGACCCAGTACTTC	CASSRGTLQETQYF
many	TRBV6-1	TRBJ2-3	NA	TGTGCCAGCCCGGGGGTGGCAAGCACAGATACGCAGTATTTT	CASPGVASTDTQYF
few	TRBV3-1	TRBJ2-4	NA	TGTGCCAGCAGCCAAGGGATCGTGAACATTCAGTACTTC	CASSQGIVNIQYF
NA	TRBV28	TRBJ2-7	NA	TGTGCCAGCAGTTTTGATACATCCTGGGGTTACCCTTACGAGCAGTACTTC	CASSFDTSWGYPYEQYF
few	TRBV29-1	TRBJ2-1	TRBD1	TGCAGCGTTGACGGGACAGGGACGAATGAGCAGTTCTTC	CSVDGTGTNEQFF
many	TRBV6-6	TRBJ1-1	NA	TGTGCCAGCAGGAGCAGGGGCTTGAACACTGAAGCTTTCTTT	CASRSRGLNTEAFF
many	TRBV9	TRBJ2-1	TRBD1	TGTGCCAGCAGCGTGACAGGACAGGCCTACAATGAGCAGTTCTTC	CASSVTGQAYNEQFF
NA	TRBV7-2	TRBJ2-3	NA	TGTGCCAGCAGCTGGGCTAGCACAGATACGCAGTATTTT	CASSWASTDTQYF
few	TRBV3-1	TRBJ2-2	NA	TGTGCCAGCAACCCAGGGGATCTGGGGACCGGGGAGCTGTTTTTT	CASNPGDLGTGELFF
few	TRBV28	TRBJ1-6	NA	TGTGCCAGCACGGGGACGTATAATTCACCCCTCCACTTT	CASTGTYNSPLHF